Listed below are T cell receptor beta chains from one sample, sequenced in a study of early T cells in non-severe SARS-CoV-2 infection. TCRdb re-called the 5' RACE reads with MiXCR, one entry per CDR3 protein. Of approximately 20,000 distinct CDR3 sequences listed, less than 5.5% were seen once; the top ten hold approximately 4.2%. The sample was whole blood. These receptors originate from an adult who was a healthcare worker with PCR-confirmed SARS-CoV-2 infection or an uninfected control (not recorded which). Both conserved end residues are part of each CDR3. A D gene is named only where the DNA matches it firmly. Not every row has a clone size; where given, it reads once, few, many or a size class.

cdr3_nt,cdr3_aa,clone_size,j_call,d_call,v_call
TGTGCCAGCAGCTTAGTAACCGGGACAGGGAATACATACGAGCAGTACTTC,CASSLVTGTGNTYEQYF,many,TRBJ2-7,TRBD1,TRBV7-9
TGCAGTGCTAGAGATCTCAGGGAGAACTATGGCTACACCTTC,CSARDLRENYGYTF,many,TRBJ1-2,.,TRBV20-1
TGTGCCAGCAGCCAAGGGCCAGGGGAGGCCTACGAGCAGTACTTC,CASSQGPGEAYEQYF,.,TRBJ2-7,.,TRBV3-1
TGTGCCAGCAGCTTACGCCAATCGGTGGGCGAGCAGTACTTC,CASSLRQSVGEQYF,.,TRBJ2-7,.,TRBV7-6
TGTGCCAGCAGCCGGGTGGTAACTAGCGGGGCGATTCAAGAGACCCAGTACTTC,CASSRVVTSGAIQETQYF,.,TRBJ2-5,TRBD2,TRBV11-2
TGTGCCAGCAGTGAATCCAGAGGGAACAATCAGCCCCAGCATTTT,CASSESRGNNQPQHF,.,TRBJ1-5,.,TRBV25-1
TGTGCCAGCAGCTTTCCCACCGGGGAGCTGTTTTTT,CASSFPTGELFF,medium-sized,TRBJ2-2,.,TRBV7-2
TGTGCCAGCAGCTCCTACCATGAAAGCGGGGGAGGCCAAGAGACCCAGTACTTC,CASSSYHESGGGQETQYF,many,TRBJ2-5,TRBD2,TRBV11-3
TGTGCCAGCACCAACCAAGAGACCCAGTACTTC,CASTNQETQYF,.,TRBJ2-5,.,TRBV11-2
TGCGCCAGCAGCTGGGGCCGGACTAGCGAAGAGACCCAGTACTTC,CASSWGRTSEETQYF,many,TRBJ2-5,TRBD2,TRBV5-1
TGTGCCAGCAGCCCCCTATCCCAGGGGAGCCCTACGGAGCAGTACTTC,CASSPLSQGSPTEQYF,.,TRBJ2-7,.,TRBV25-1
TGTGCCTGGAGGCTAGTAGTAGCCGGGGAGCTGTTTTTT,CAWRLVVAGELFF,.,TRBJ2-2,.,TRBV30
TGCAGTGCTAGAGGATGGAGCTCCTACAATGAGCAGTTCTTC,CSARGWSSYNEQFF,many,TRBJ2-1,.,TRBV20-1
TGTGCCAGCAGCCAGGCGGACAGGTATGGGAGATTCTCTGGGGCCAACGTCCTGACTTTC,CASSQADRYGRFSGANVLTF,medium-sized,TRBJ2-6,TRBD1,TRBV7-9
TGTGCCAGCTGGAACTCTGGGGCCAACGTCCTGACTTTC,CASWNSGANVLTF,many,TRBJ2-6,.,TRBV28
TGTGCCAGCAGCTTGGATTGGGGGGGGCCGGGCGATGAGCAGTTCTTC,CASSLDWGGPGDEQFF,.,TRBJ2-1,.,TRBV5-6
TGTGCCAGCAGCTTAGGGGCTAGCGGGGCAGGGGATACGCAGTATTTT,CASSLGASGAGDTQYF,many,TRBJ2-3,TRBD2,TRBV7-2
TGCGCCAGCAGCACACTGGGACTAGCGATCGACAATGAGCAGTTCTTC,CASSTLGLAIDNEQFF,medium-sized,TRBJ2-1,TRBD2,TRBV5-1
TGTGCCAGCAGCATGGGACAGCCCTATCAGCCCCAGCATTTT,CASSMGQPYQPQHF,many,TRBJ1-5,TRBD1,TRBV13
TGCAGTGCTAGAGTTCTTACAGGGGTAACCTACGAGCAGTACTTC,CSARVLTGVTYEQYF,many,TRBJ2-7,TRBD1,TRBV20-1